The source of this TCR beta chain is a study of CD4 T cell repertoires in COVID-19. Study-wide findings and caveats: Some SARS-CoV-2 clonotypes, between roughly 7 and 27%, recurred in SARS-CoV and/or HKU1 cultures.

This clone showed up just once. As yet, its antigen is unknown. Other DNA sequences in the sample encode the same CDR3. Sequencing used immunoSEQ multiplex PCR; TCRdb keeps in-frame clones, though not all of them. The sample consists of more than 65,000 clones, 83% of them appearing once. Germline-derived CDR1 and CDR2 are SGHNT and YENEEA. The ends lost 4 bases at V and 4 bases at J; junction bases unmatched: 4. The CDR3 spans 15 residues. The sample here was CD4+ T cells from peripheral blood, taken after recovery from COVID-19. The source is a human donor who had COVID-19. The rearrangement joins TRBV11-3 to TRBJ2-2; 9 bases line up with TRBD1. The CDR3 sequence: CASSSGQGSTGELFF. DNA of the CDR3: TGTGCCAGCAGCTCGGGACAGGGATCCACCGGGGAGCTGTTTTTT.